This passage covers 21 T cell receptor beta chains from one sample sequenced in a study of blood T cell repertoires in COVID-19. TCRdb's table, derived via immunoSEQ multiplex PCR, lists solely in-frame clones and lacks some. The sample contains 200,000 to 250,000 clones, more than 80% of which appear only once. What was sequenced was peripheral blood. Receptors were obtained from a man aged 25 to 40 with COVID-19, enrolled during active disease.

The chain links TRBV27 to TRBJ2-7; 8 positions match TRBD1. The germline gives CDR1 MNHEY, CDR2 SMNVEV (reference sequence). Trimming cost V 6 bases and J 3 bases; bases outside gene matches: 10. The length of the CDR3 is 15 residues. The CDR3 loop reads CASSLETGADYEQYF. In DNA form, the CDR3 reads TGTGCCAGCAGCCTCGAGACAGGGGCGGACTACGAGCAGTACTTC.

The sample holds one count of this clone. V and J are TRBV11-3 and TRBJ2-2; 7 bases agree with TRBD1. V was clipped by 3 bases and J by 0 bases; unmatched bases: 1. This CDR3 is built from 15 residues. CDR1 and CDR2 (germline): SGHNT, YENEEA. This CDR3 reads CASSLGTANTGELFF. As DNA, the CDR3 is TGTGCCAGCAGCTTGGGGACAGCGAACACCGGGGAGCTGTTTTTT.

The CDR3 loop reads CASPTEAFEKLFF. CDR3 coding DNA: TGTGCCAGCCCTACAGAAGCCTTTGAAAAACTGTTTTTT. The chain links TRBV9 to TRBJ1-4; no clear D. Per the germline V gene, CDR1 is SGDLS and CDR2 is YYNGEE. The CDR3 runs to 13 residues. V lost 7 bases and J lost 7, with 14 bases in between.

In the case of this clone: A read error is likely, as this CDR3 ends without the conserved phenylalanine or tryptophan. No DNA is shown, since the ends of the CDR3 on it are uncertain; the CDR3 is the one TCRdb lists. The rearrangement uses TRBV12-3 or TRBV12-4 and TRBJ1-2; whether TRBD1, the table's D call, matches the DNA was not checked. The CDR3 is made up of 11 amino acids, end residues included. The CDR3 loop is CASSGGTKWSA.

The chain has TRBV4-2 and TRBJ2-7, with 10 bases aligning to TRBD1. This CDR3 has 18 amino acids. Looked up from germline, CDR1 is LGHNA and CDR2 is YNFKEQ. J was trimmed by 3 bases and V by 1 base; bases with no gene match: 12. This CDR3 is CASSQGTGGSPQYYEQYF. The CDR3 region has the DNA TGTGCCAGCAGCCAAGGGACAGGGGGTTCTCCACAATACTACGAGCAGTACTTC.

This clone was observed a handful of times. V and J are TRBV24-1 and TRBJ2-7; 7 bases agree with TRBD1. The CDR3 has 14 amino acids. Germline CDR1 reads KGHDR; CDR2 reads SFDVKD. Trimming took 3 bases from V and 4 from J; bases not matched to a gene: 5. The CDR3 region is CATSDPGQAYEQYF. The DNA for the CDR3 is TGTGCCACCAGTGATCCCGGACAGGCGTACGAGCAGTACTTC.

This chain links TRBV9 with TRBJ2-7; no clear D. CDR3 length: 13 residues. Trimming cost V 3 bases and J 6 bases, with 13 bases left between them. Germline V gene sequence: CDR1 SGDLS, CDR2 YYNGEE. The CDR3 loop is CASSASPRSEQYF. Written as DNA, the CDR3 is TGTGCCAGCAGCGCCTCGCCTAGAAGCGAGCAGTACTTC.

The V call is TRBV5-1, the J call TRBJ1-2, with 8 nucleotides matching TRBD1. V dropped 2 bases and J dropped 1; count of bases not matched to a gene: 7. The CDR3 has 16 residues. Germline CDR1 and CDR2: SGHRS and YFSETQ. CDR3 sequence: CASSFVTGANNYGYTF. The CDR3 region has the DNA TGCGCCAGCAGCTTTGTGACAGGGGCGAATAACTATGGCTACACCTTC.

The V call is TRBV5-1, the J call TRBJ2-1, with TRBD2 identical over 7 bases. Germline lookup yields CDR1 SGHRS and CDR2 YFSETQ. The J segment lost 6 bases and the V segment lost 2 bases, leaving 8 bases of the junction unmatched. The CDR3 spans 15 residues. The CDR3: CASSFGGSRTNEQFF. DNA for the CDR3: TGCGCCAGCAGCTTCGGCGGGAGCCGGACCAATGAGCAGTTCTTC.

The V gene is TRBV6-5, the J gene TRBJ2-7; 8 bases agree with TRBD2. The trim removed 4 bases at V and 0 bases at J, leaving 8 bases unmatched. Germline CDR1 MNHEY, CDR2 SVGAGI. The CDR3 is 16 amino acids. The CDR3 bases are TGTGCCAGCAGTTCCACGGGTAGCGGGGTCTCCTACGAGCAGTACTTC. Translating gives CASSSTGSGVSYEQYF.

The chain joins TRBV5-1 to TRBJ1-2; tentative D call: TRBD1 (6 bases). CDR3 length: 16 amino acids. Between the trimmed V and J ends, which lost 0 bases and 13 bases, there was a span of 25 bases. The V gene's germline CDR1 is SGHRS and CDR2 YFSETQ. CDR3 nucleotide sequence: TGCGCCAGCAGCTTGGAGCCCCGAGCCTCCTCGACAGGAAGCACCTTC. Its translation: CASSLEPRASSTGSTF. The full variable domain, its missing parts supplied by reference TRBV5-1 and TRBJ1-2, is KAGVTQTPRYLIKTRGQQVTLSCSPISGHRSVSWYQQTPGQGLQFLFEYFSETQRNKGNFPGRFSGRQFSNSRSEMNVSTLELGDSALYLCASSLEPRASSTGSTFGSGTRLTVV.

This chain connects TRBV10-3 to TRBJ2-7; 10 nucleotides line up with TRBD1. The junction had 16 bases not matched to a gene; V was cut back by 10 bases and J by 1 base. This CDR3 comprises 17 residues. Germline CDR1 and CDR2: ENHRY and SYGVKD. CDR3: CATGGDRGRTSSYEQYF. Here the CDR3 DNA reads TGTGCCACCGGAGGGGACAGGGGACGTACCTCTTCCTACGAGCAGTACTTC.

The chain employs TRBV2 and TRBJ2-1, with 13 bases that match TRBD2. Germline V gives CDR1 SNHLY, CDR2 FYNNEI. V was clipped by 3 bases and J by 3 bases; unmatched bases: 8. The CDR3 loop spans 18 amino acids. The CDR3, as DNA: TGTGCCAGCAGTGACGGGACTAGCGGGAACGGGTTCTACAATGAGCAGTTCTTC. Its translation is CASSDGTSGNGFYNEQFF.

The chain couples TRBV29-1 to TRBJ1-1, with D possibly TRBD1 on 5 matching bases. Germline values: CDR1 SQVTM, CDR2 ANQGSEA. The CDR3 consists of 14 residues. V was cut by 6 bases and J by 1 base, with 15 bases left in between. The CDR3 sequence: CSVAEQATNTEAFF. DNA for the CDR3: TGCAGCGTGGCTGAACAGGCGACGAACACTGAAGCTTTCTTT.

This chain connects TRBV19 to TRBJ2-7; D possibly corresponds to TRBD2 (6 bases). V was clipped by 1 base and J by 2 bases, with 21 bases between them. From germline, CDR1 is LNHDA and CDR2 SQIVND (reference sequence). The CDR3 has 18 amino acids. The CDR3 protein is CASSIATVGLNAAYEQYF. CDR3 bases: TGTGCCAGTAGTATAGCCACCGTGGGACTCAACGCCGCCTACGAGCAGTACTTC.

This clone appeared once. The rearrangement uses TRBV11-2 and TRBJ2-7; 10 nucleotides line up with TRBD2. From germline, CDR1 is SGHAT and CDR2 FQNNGV. Trimming cost V 5 bases and J 5 bases; bases outside gene matches: 6. The CDR3 covers 14 residues. CDR3 bases: TGTGCCAGCAGCATAACTAGCGGGAAAGACGAGCAGTACTTC. This encodes CASSITSGKDEQYF.

V is TRBV9 and J is TRBJ1-1, with D possibly TRBD1 on 6 matching bases. This CDR3 has 14 amino acids. Looked up from germline, CDR1 is SGDLS and CDR2 is YYNGEE. Trimming shortened V by 1 base and J by 3 bases, and 10 bases separated the two germline ends. Here the CDR3 DNA reads TGTGCCAGCAGCGTATTGGGGGCAGACACTGAAGCTTTCTTT. It yields the protein CASSVLGADTEAFF.

The chain carries TRBV7-9 and TRBJ1-1; no reliable D call. The CDR3 covers 16 residues. Per the germline V gene, CDR1 is SEHNR and CDR2 is FQNEAQ (reference sequence). Trimming shortened V by 5 bases and J by 3 bases, and 19 bases separated the two germline ends. The CDR3 reads CASSNWGGRADTEAFF. CDR3 coding DNA: TGTGCCAGCAGCAACTGGGGTGGGAGGGCGGACACTGAAGCTTTCTTT.

This rearrangement joins TRBV3-1 (or the pseudogene TRBV3-2) to TRBJ2-3, with D possibly TRBD2 on 6 matching bases. V dropped 5 bases and J dropped 2 bases, with 11 bases sitting between them. Germline values: CDR1 LGHDT, CDR2 YNNKEL (reference sequence). This CDR3 is built from 14 residues. This CDR3 reads CASSGGRSTDTQYF. CDR3 in DNA: TGTGCCAGCAGCGGGGGGAGGTCCACAGATACGCAGTATTTT.

The rearrangement links TRBV5-1 to TRBJ1-2; TRBD1 matches at 7 bases. Germline CDR1 reads SGHRS; CDR2 reads YFSETQ. The length of the CDR3 is 16 residues. With 3 bases clipped from V and 4 bases from J, the junction kept 12 bases outside the gene matches. The CDR3 sequence: CASSSEGAGDLYGYTF. In nucleotides, the CDR3 is TGCGCCAGCAGCTCCGAGGGGGCAGGGGACCTCTATGGCTACACCTTC.

The chain is built from TRBV27 and TRBJ2-3, with a possible D match to TRBD2 (5 bases). V was clipped by 9 bases and J by 1 base, with 17 bases between them. Germline V gives CDR1 MNHEY, CDR2 SMNVEV (reference sequence). The CDR3 sequence is 15 residues long. The CDR3 DNA is TGTGCCAGGGGAAAGAAGGACTTATGCACAGATACGCAGTATTTT. Its translation: CARGKKDLCTDTQYF.